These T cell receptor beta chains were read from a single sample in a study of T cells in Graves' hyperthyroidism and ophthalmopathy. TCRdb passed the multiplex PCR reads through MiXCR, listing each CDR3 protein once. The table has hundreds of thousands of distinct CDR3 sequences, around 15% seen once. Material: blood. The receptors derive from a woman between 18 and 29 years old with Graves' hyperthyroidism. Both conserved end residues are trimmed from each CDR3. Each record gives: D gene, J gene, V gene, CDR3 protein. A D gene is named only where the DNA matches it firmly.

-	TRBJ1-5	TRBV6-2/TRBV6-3	ASSRDPQGSNQPQH
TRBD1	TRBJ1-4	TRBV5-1	ASKPGTGNEKLF
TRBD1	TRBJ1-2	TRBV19	ASSHGQGAAGYT
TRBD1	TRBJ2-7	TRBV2	ASSGDRDYEQY
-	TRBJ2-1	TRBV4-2	ASSPTTGSSYNEQF
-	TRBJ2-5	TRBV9	ASSAEGIQETQY
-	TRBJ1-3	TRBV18	ASSTRLSQAGNTIY
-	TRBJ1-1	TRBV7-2	ASSLSTLGRALNTEAF
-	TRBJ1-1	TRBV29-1	SVVRRNTEAF
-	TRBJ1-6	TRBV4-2	ASKTSYNSPLH
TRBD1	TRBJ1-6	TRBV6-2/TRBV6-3	ASSYSRGNRGNSPLH
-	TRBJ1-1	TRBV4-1	ASSLGVLQGNTEAF
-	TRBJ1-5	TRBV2	ASGVTGVSNQPQH
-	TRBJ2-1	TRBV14	ASSQDYGYNEQF
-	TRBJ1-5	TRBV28	ASSLPQGESQPQH
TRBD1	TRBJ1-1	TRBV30	AGGTGASTEAF
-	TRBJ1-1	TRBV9	ASGEWGHSTEAF
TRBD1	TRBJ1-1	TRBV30	AGRTGRTEAF
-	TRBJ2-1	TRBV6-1	ASRPTVNEQF